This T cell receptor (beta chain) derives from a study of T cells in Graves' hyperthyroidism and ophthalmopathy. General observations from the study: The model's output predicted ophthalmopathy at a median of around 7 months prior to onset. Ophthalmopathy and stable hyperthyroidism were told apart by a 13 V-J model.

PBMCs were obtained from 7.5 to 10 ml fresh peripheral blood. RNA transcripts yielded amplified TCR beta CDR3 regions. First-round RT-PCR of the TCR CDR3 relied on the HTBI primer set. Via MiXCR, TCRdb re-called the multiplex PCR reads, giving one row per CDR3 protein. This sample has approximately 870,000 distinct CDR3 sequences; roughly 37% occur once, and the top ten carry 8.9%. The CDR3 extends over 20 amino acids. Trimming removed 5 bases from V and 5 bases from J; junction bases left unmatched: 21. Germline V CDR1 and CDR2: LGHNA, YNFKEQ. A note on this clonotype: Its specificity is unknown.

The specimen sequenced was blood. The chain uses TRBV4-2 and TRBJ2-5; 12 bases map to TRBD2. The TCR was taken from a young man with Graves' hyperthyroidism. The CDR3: CASSLDVRGLAGSKDETQYF. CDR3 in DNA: TGTGCCAGCAGCTTAGACGTCCGGGGACTAGCGGGTTCCAAGGATGAGACCCAGTACTTC.